This T cell receptor (beta chain) was documented in a study of T-cell memory formation after mild COVID-19. CDR1 and CDR2 from the germline V gene are MNHNS and SASEGT. V was trimmed by 6 bases and J by 5 bases, leaving 17 bases between them. This CDR3 has 15 amino acids. Study-level points and caveats: Several responding clones turned up in pre-infection memory, indicating that cross-reactive memory may have taken part.

As regards this clonotype: Its specificity is not known.

Constant-segment primers were used for 5'RACE, and the resulting TCR alpha and TCR beta cDNA libraries carried sample barcodes and UMIs. Using its own MiXCR run on the 5' RACE reads, TCRdb lists one record per CDR3 protein. The sample holds under 400,000 distinct CDR3 sequences; around 20% are singletons and the top ten take 9.5% to 15%. Sequenced: PBMCs or a T cell subset sorted from them (not recorded which). The TCR originated in an adult woman who had mild COVID-19 (a few samples of this study predate the infection). Cell type and time point are not known. The J gene is TRBJ2-1, the V gene TRBV6-1; D might be TRBD2 (7 bases). In DNA form, the CDR3 reads TGTGCCAGCAGGAGGGGGGGAAGTGGGCACAATGAGCAGTTCTTC. Translation gives CASRRGGSGHNEQFF.